These T cell receptor beta chains were read from a single sample in a study of cytomegalovirus exposure and HLA in healthy donors. Only in-frame clones appear in the TCRdb table, and some are missing; sequencing was by immunoSEQ multiplex PCR. The sample carries almost 80,000 clones, about 68% recorded once. The material sequenced was PBMCs. The receptors here all came from a woman between 45 and 60 years old in good health and CMV-seropositive. Both conserved end residues are part of each CDR3. The D gene is left open where the match is weak. Rows may omit the clone size; those that give it use once, few, many or a size class.

clone_size,cdr3_length,v_call,j_call,d_call,cdr3_nt,cdr3_aa
.,16,TRBV9,TRBJ2-1,TRBD2,TGTGCCAGCAGCGTAGTGGGAGGGGTCAAGTACAATGAGCAGTTCTTC,CASSVVGGVKYNEQFF
few,16,TRBV12-5,TRBJ2-7,TRBD1,TGTGCTAGTGGTTTGGTACCAGGGACAGCATCCTACGAGCAGTACTTC,CASGLVPGTASYEQYF
few,11,TRBV25-1,TRBJ1-2,.,TGTGCCAGCAGTGACGGTAATCGCTACACCTTC,CASSDGNRYTF
.,15,TRBV6-5,TRBJ2-5,.,TGTGCCAGCAGTTATGCTGTTGCGTACCAAGAGACCCAGTACTTC,CASSYAVAYQETQYF
.,14,TRBV6-5,TRBJ2-3,TRBD2,TGTGCCAGCAGTAGCGGGGGGGACACAGATACGCAGTATTTT,CASSSGGDTDTQYF
.,13,TRBV5-1,TRBJ2-1,.,TGCGCCAGCAGCTTGGGAGCCCGAAATGAGCAGTTCTTC,CASSLGARNEQFF
.,13,TRBV5-5,TRBJ2-5,.,TGTGCCAGCAGCTTGGCCTCTGAAGAGACCCAGTACTTC,CASSLASEETQYF
.,13,TRBV11-2,TRBJ1-5,.,TGTGCCAGCAGCTCGGCCGAGAGGCAGCCCCAGCATTTT,CASSSAERQPQHF
.,13,TRBV10-3,TRBJ2-7,.,TGTGCCATCAGTGACAGGGGGGCCTACGAGCAGTACTTC,CAISDRGAYEQYF
.,14,TRBV5-4,TRBJ2-2,.,TGTGCCGTACCTACTCCGACGAACACCGGGGAGCTGTTTTTT,CAVPTPTNTGELFF
.,15,TRBV4-1,TRBJ2-5,.,TGCGCCAGCAGCCAGTCACCGGGGAGAGTGGAGACCCAGTACTTC,CASSQSPGRVETQYF
few,13,TRBV7-3,TRBJ1-4,TRBD1,TGTGCCAGCAGCCCGGGACAGGGGCGAAAAACTGTTTTT,CASSPGQGRKTVF
.,13,TRBV6-4,TRBJ2-7,TRBD2,TGTGCCAGCAGCCCGGGGGGAGGGATCCAGCAGTACTTC,CASSPGGGIQQYF
.,14,TRBV27,TRBJ2-7,.,TGTGCCAGCAGTTTAGGGTCGGGGTCACCCGAGCAGTACTTC,CASSLGSGSPEQYF
few,15,TRBV27,TRBJ1-2,TRBD1,TGTGCCAGCAGACCCTCTCAGGGGGCGCGGTATGGCTACACCTTC,CASRPSQGARYGYTF
once,16,TRBV30,TRBJ1-3,TRBD1,TGTGCCTGGACCGACCTTGGACAGGGGTCTGGAAACACCATATATTTT,CAWTDLGQGSGNTIYF
few,16,TRBV19,TRBJ2-5,TRBD2,TGTGCCAGTAGTCCCCGGGGTAGCGGGGGACAAGAGACCCAGTACTTC,CASSPRGSGGQETQYF
.,14,TRBV19,TRBJ1-5,.,TGTGCCAGTAACAGGGAATGGGGCAATCAGCCCCAGCATTTT,CASNREWGNQPQHF
.,16,TRBV4-1,TRBJ2-7,TRBD2,TGCGCCAGCAGCCAGTGGGGACTAGCGGGGATTTACGAGCAGTACTTC,CASSQWGLAGIYEQYF
.,16,TRBV2,TRBJ2-3,TRBD1,TGTGCCAGCCTGACCGGGACAGGCCCCACGTCAGATACGCAGTATTTT,CASLTGTGPTSDTQYF
.,15,TRBV9,TRBJ1-1,.,TGTGCCAGCAGCGTAGCTGGCAGGATGAACACTGAAGCTTTCTTT,CASSVAGRMNTEAFF
.,13,TRBV7-2,TRBJ1-1,.,TGTGCCAGCAGCTTAGGTAGCGGTCGTGAAGCTTTCTTT,CASSLGSGREAFF